In this sample, the clone carrying this TCR beta chain turned up many times. Its antigen is not known. This record belongs to a study of T cells in Graves' hyperthyroidism and ophthalmopathy. Study-level findings and limits: Median prediction lead before ophthalmopathy onset was 6.5 months with the model.

Clinical symptoms, serum thyroxine, TRAb, thyroid ultrasound and orbital computed tomography informed diagnoses. Blood sampling occurred at first hyperthyroidism diagnosis, ahead of any ophthalmopathy symptoms. Isolation of PBMCs was performed on approximately 10 ml fresh peripheral blood. The source material, RNA transcripts, was used to amplify TCR beta CDR3 regions. HTBI primers were employed in a first-round RT-PCR of the TCR CDR3. TCRdb re-called the multiplex PCR reads through MiXCR, storing one row per CDR3 protein. Counted here are approximately 270,000 distinct CDR3 sequences, about 14% occurring once; the ten biggest clones make up less than 15%. CDR1 SGHVS and CDR2 FQNEAQ come from the germline V gene. The CDR3 runs 14 residues. Trimming took 2 bases from V and 2 from J, leaving 10 bases between them.

V usage is TRBV7-8 and J usage is TRBJ2-7; tentatively, D is TRBD1 (5 bases). Sequenced sample: blood. The sequence came from a middle-aged woman with Graves' hyperthyroidism that later progressed to Graves' ophthalmopathy. In DNA form, the CDR3 reads TGTGCCAGCAGCTTAAGTGACAGCGCCTACGAGCAGTACTTC. This translates into CASSLSDSAYEQYF.